A selection of T cell receptor beta chains follows, all from one sample in a study of blood T cell repertoires in COVID-19. This table comes from immunoSEQ multiplex PCR, and its TCRdb copy is limited to in-frame clones, with some not included. Of 120,000 to 150,000 clones in the sample, 85% to 90% are singletons; the top ten hold about 8%. Material: peripheral blood. Receptors originate from a woman in her sixties or seventies with acute or convalescent COVID-19. Each CDR3 is given without its conserved first and last residue. Only part of the rows carry a size: once, few, many, or a class if the clone is expanded.

V gene: TRBV19
CDR3 length: 12
J gene: TRBJ2-7
clone size: .
CDR3 protein: ASSIRGSRYEQY

V gene: TRBV4-1
CDR3 length: 14
J gene: TRBJ2-5
clone size: .
CDR3 protein: ASSQFAGGLQETQY

V gene: TRBV19
CDR3 length: 13
J gene: TRBJ1-5
clone size: .
CDR3 protein: ASSPVGGFDQPQH

V gene: TRBV9
CDR3 length: 15
J gene: TRBJ1-6
clone size: .
CDR3 protein: ASSVDPTGSYNSPLH

V gene: TRBV4-2
CDR3 length: 15
J gene: TRBJ2-7
clone size: .
CDR3 protein: ASSQAGLAGGGYEQY

V gene: TRBV19
CDR3 length: 12
J gene: TRBJ2-7
clone size: .
CDR3 protein: ASSAPGERYEQY

V gene: TRBV27
CDR3 length: 10
J gene: TRBJ2-5
clone size: few
CDR3 protein: ASKRGGETQY

V gene: TRBV6-5
CDR3 length: 14
J gene: TRBJ1-6
clone size: once
CDR3 protein: ASSYQQGAHNSPLH

V gene: TRBV5-4
CDR3 length: 12
J gene: TRBJ1-1
clone size: once
CDR3 protein: ASSSKTGRTEAF

V gene: TRBV4-1
CDR3 length: 12
J gene: TRBJ1-2
clone size: .
CDR3 protein: ASSQDWTFVGYT

V gene: TRBV20-1
CDR3 length: 13
J gene: TRBJ2-3
clone size: .
CDR3 protein: SASRRGGFTDTQY

V gene: TRBV4-3
CDR3 length: 14
J gene: TRBJ2-7
clone size: few
CDR3 protein: ASSQETGGVTYEQY

V gene: TRBV28
CDR3 length: 12
J gene: TRBJ1-5
clone size: .
CDR3 protein: ASSLGGRDQPQH

V gene: TRBV5-6
CDR3 length: 10
J gene: TRBJ1-2
clone size: .
CDR3 protein: ASSSRSRGYT

V gene: TRBV7-9
CDR3 length: 17
J gene: TRBJ1-3
clone size: few
CDR3 protein: ASSDAGWGTAPTGNTIY

V gene: TRBV5-4
CDR3 length: 12
J gene: TRBJ1-6
clone size: few
CDR3 protein: ASSLAQVNSPLH

V gene: TRBV12-2
CDR3 length: 11
J gene: TRBJ2-3
clone size: .
CDR3 protein: ASRFQGTDTQY

V gene: TRBV27
CDR3 length: 10
J gene: TRBJ1-2
clone size: few
CDR3 protein: ASSRRGDGYT

V gene: TRBV9
CDR3 length: 13
J gene: TRBJ2-2
clone size: .
CDR3 protein: ASSVVHRGPGELF

V gene: TRBV25-1
CDR3 length: 12
J gene: TRBJ2-1
clone size: .
CDR3 protein: ASSEPGSVNEQF

V gene: TRBV10-2
CDR3 length: 15
J gene: TRBJ2-3
clone size: .
CDR3 protein: ASSEPGQTRDTDTQY

V gene: TRBV5-1
CDR3 length: 14
J gene: TRBJ1-2
clone size: .
CDR3 protein: ASSLAGQASNYGYT

V gene: TRBV7-2
CDR3 length: 14
J gene: TRBJ2-3
clone size: .
CDR3 protein: ASSLIRGAGTDTQY

V gene: TRBV4-3
CDR3 length: 10
J gene: TRBJ1-2
clone size: few
CDR3 protein: ASSQPGIGYT

V gene: TRBV9
CDR3 length: 15
J gene: TRBJ2-3
clone size: .
CDR3 protein: ASSVLSGGGVTDTQY